The sequence of this TCR beta chain was determined in a study of T cell responses to AZD1222 COVID-19 vaccine. General observations from the study: Across spike, vaccine-associated CD4 TCRs were found, dominant at 160-218 and 743-854.

The protocol was immunoSEQ multiplex PCR, while the TCRdb copy is restricted to in-frame clones and leaves out a portion. The table has more than 150,000 clones, around 88% seen once; the top ten hold about 0.49%. Note on this clone: As yet, its antigen is unknown.

Trimming left V 0 bases short and J 2 bases short, with 12 bases between. The CDR3 extends over 15 amino acids. CDR1 SGDLS and CDR2 YYNGEE come from the germline V gene. The TCR was taken from an adult in good health. The chain combines TRBV9 with TRBJ2-7, with D perhaps matching TRBD2 (5 bases). The sequencing used peripheral blood, collected on day 0 of AZD1222 vaccination. Here the CDR3 reads CASSVAPDGTYEQYF. The DNA of the CDR3 is TGTGCCAGCAGCGTAGCTCCGGACGGGACCTACGAGCAGTACTTC.